The clone carrying this TCR beta chain is a singleton in its sample. What it binds is not known. These data are taken from a study of shared clonotypes between healthy human individuals. Notes on the study in general: Clonotype sharing among the donors was expected to vary with sequencing depth.

The split of CD4+ cells yielded CD45RA+ naive and CD45RA-negative memory subsets. Samples underwent the assay at deep level. Sorted-subset replicate PCRs used 200 ng of genomic DNA. This amount corresponded to some 30,000 T cell genomes. TCRdb keeps only in-frame clones here, not all; method: immunoSEQ multiplex PCR. The sample consists of 1.5 million to 1.9 million clones, approximately 98% of them appearing once. The germline V and J ends were trimmed by 5 bases and 2 bases, with 10 bases remaining between them. The germline V gene has CDR1 SGHVS and CDR2 FQNEAQ. This CDR3 spans 14 amino acids. Source material: naive CD4+ T cells sorted from blood. Subset specified: CD45RA+ positively selected. The origin of this receptor is a man aged 30 to 45 in good health. The chain carries TRBV7-8 and TRBJ1-5; D uncertain. In nucleotides, the CDR3 is TGTGCCAGCAGCCAAGGGAGAGGCAATCAGCCCCAGCATTTT. This codes for CASSQGRGNQPQHF. The full variable domain, rest sourced from reference TRBV7-8 and TRBJ1-5, is GAGVSQSPRYKVAKRGQDVALRCDPISGHVSLFWYQQALGQGPEFLTYFQNEAQLDKSGLPSDRFFAERPEGSVSTLKIQRTQQEDSAVYLCASSQGRGNQPQHFGDGTRLSIL.